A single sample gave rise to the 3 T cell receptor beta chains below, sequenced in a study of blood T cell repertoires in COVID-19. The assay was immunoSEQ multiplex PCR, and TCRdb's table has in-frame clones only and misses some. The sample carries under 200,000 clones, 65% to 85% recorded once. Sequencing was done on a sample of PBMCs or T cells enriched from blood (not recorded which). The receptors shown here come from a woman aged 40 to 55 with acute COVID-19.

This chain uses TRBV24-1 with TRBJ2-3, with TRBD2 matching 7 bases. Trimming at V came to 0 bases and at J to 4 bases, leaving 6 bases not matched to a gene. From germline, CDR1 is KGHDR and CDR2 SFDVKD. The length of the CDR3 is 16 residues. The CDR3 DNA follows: TGTGCCACCAGTGATTTGCTCGCGGGAGAGGCAGATACGCAGTATTTT. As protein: CATSDLLAGEADTQYF.

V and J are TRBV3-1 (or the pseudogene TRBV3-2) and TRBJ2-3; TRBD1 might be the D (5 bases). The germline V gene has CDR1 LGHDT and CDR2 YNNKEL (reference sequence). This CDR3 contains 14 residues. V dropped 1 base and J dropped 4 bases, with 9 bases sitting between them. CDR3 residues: CASSQAGRSDTQYF. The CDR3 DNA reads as TGTGCCAGCAGCCAAGCAGGGCGGTCAGATACGCAGTATTTT.

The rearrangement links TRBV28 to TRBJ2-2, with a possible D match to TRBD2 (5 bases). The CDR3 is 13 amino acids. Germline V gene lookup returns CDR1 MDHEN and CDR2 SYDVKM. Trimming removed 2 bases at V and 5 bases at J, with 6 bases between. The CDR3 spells CASSLPGTGELFF. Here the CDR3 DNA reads TGTGCCAGCAGTTTACCGGGGACCGGGGAGCTGTTTTTT.